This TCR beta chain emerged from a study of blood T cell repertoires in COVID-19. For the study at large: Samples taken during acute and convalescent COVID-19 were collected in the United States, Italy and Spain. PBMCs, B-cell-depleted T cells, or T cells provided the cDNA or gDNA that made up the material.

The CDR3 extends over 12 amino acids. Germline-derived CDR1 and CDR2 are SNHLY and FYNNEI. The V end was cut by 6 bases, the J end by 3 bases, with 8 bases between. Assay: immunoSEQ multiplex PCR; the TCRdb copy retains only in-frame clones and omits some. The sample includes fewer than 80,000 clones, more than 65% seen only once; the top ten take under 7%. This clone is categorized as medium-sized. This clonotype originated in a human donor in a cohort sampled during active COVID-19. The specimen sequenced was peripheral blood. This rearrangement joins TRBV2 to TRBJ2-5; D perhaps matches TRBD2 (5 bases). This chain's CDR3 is CASRDWEETQYF. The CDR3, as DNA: TGTGCCAGCAGGGACTGGGAAGAGACCCAGTACTTC. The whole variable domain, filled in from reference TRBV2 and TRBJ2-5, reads EPEVTQTPSHQVTQMGQEVILRCVPISNHLYFYWYRQILGQKVEFLVSFYNNEISEKSEIFDDQFSVERPDGSNFTLKIRSTKLEDSAMYFCASRDWEETQYFGPGTRLLVL.